Reported below is one T cell receptor (beta chain). After removal of 5 bases from V and 2 bases from J, the junction contained 6 bases not matched to a gene. There are 16 residues in the CDR3. Germline V CDR1 and CDR2: LNHDA, SQIVND (reference sequence). This entry belongs to a study of CD8 T cells in Susac syndrome. Random hexamers were used to reverse transcribe about 0.5 to 1 ug of RNA. Multiplex immunoSEQ PCR targeted 54 Vbeta and 13 Jbeta TCR beta segments. TCRdb redid the calling of the immunoSEQ multiplex PCR reads with MiXCR, one entry per CDR3 protein. The sample gives 300,000 or so distinct CDR3 sequences, under 95% of which show up once; around 0.07% is in the top ten. TCR beta from blood CD8+ and CD4+ T cells was sequenced. The study used treatment-naive patients who had stable or active relapsing-remitting disease as multiple sclerosis controls. Negative isolation was used for CD8+ and CD4+ T cells and FACS enrichment for TEMRA cells.

The sample consisted of CD4+ T cells from PBMCs. This receptor was taken from a human donor with multiple sclerosis. The chain joins TRBV19 to TRBJ2-7; 13 nucleotides match TRBD2. The chain's CDR3 is CASSGAGTSGTYEQYF. The CDR3 coding sequence is TGTGCCAGTAGTGGGGCCGGGACTAGCGGGACCTACGAGCAGTACTTC. Variable domain in full (rest from reference TRBV19 and TRBJ2-7): DGGITQSPKYLFRKEGQNVTLSCEQNLNHDAMYWYRQDPGQGLRLIYYSQIVNDFQKGDIAEGYSVSREKKESFPLTVTSAQKNPTAFYLCASSGAGTSGTYEQYFGPGTRLTVT.